This T cell receptor beta chain originates from a study of control samples from healthy donors and cancer patients. This table comes from immunoSEQ multiplex PCR, and its TCRdb copy is limited to in-frame clones, with some not included. The repertoire has approximately 100,000 clones, roughly four fifths of them found once; the top ten carry 2% to 2.5%. The sequencing sample was made of blood. The TCR sequence derives from a man in his fifties or sixties in good health.

The CDR3 protein is CASSAHTTPGAAETQYF. The CDR3 nucleotides read TGTGCCAGCAGCGCACACACGACCCCGGGGGCTGCGGAGACCCAGTACTTC. The V call is TRBV9, the J call TRBJ2-5; D is tentatively TRBD1 or TRBD2 (6 bases each). The CDR3 has 17 amino acids. CDR1 and CDR2 (germline): SGDLS, YYNGEE. V was clipped by 3 bases and J by 5 bases, with 23 bases between them.